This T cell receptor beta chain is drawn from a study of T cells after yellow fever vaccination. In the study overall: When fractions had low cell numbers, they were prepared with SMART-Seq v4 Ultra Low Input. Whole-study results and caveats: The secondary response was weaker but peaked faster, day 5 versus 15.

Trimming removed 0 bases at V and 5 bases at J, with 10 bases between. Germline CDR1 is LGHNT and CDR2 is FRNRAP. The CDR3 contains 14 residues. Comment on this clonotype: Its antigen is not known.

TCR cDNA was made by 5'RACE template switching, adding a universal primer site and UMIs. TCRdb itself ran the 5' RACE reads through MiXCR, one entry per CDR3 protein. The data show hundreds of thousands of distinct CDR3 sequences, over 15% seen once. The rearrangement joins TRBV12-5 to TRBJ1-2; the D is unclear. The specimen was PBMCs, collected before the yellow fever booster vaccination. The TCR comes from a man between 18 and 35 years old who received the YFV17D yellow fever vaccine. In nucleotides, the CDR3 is TGTGCTAGTGGTTTGGTAGACCGCAAATATGGCTACACCTTC. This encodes CASGLVDRKYGYTF.